This is a list of T cell receptor beta chains from one sample in a study of T cells after yellow fever vaccination. TCRdb redid the calling of the 5' RACE reads with MiXCR, one entry per CDR3 protein. The table has some 23,000 distinct CDR3 sequences, less than 3.5% seen once. Source: PBMCs, either bulk or a sorted T-cell subset (CD4+, CD8+, memory, or dextramer-sorted; not recorded which), taken about 41 days after the first yellow fever vaccination. These receptor sequences come from a man aged 18 to 30 who received the YFV17D yellow fever vaccine. The CDR3 runs from the conserved cysteine through the conserved F or W. D genes are given only for firm matches. Rows give clone size only sometimes, using once, few, many, or a class for an expanded clone.

cdr3_aa: CASRSGTVNTGELFF; cdr3_nt: TGTGCCAGCAGGTCCGGGACAGTTAACACCGGGGAGCTGTTTTTT; j_call: TRBJ2-2; v_call: TRBV12-3/TRBV12-4; clone_size: medium-sized; d_call: TRBD1; cdr3_length: 15
cdr3_aa: CASSQPRPGGVGTDTQYF; cdr3_nt: TGTGCCAGCAGCCAACCCCGGCCAGGGGGCGTGGGCACAGATACGCAGTATTTT; j_call: TRBJ2-3; v_call: TRBV3-1; clone_size: many; d_call: TRBD1; cdr3_length: 18
cdr3_aa: CASSYSASTDTQYF; cdr3_nt: TGTGCCAGCAGTTACTCGGCTAGCACAGATACGCAGTATTTT; j_call: TRBJ2-3; v_call: TRBV6-5; clone_size: many; d_call: .; cdr3_length: 14
cdr3_aa: CASSQVGSYEQYF; cdr3_nt: TGTGCCAGCAGCCAAGTCGGTTCCTACGAGCAGTACTTC; j_call: TRBJ2-7; v_call: TRBV5-4; clone_size: many; d_call: .; cdr3_length: 13
cdr3_aa: CASSLRQSMDSPLHF; cdr3_nt: TGCGCCAGCAGCCTCAGACAGTCTATGGATTCACCCCTCCACTTT; j_call: TRBJ1-6; v_call: TRBV5-1; clone_size: many; d_call: .; cdr3_length: 15
cdr3_aa: CASSYNLLNTEAFF; cdr3_nt: TGTGCCAGCAGTTATAACCTTTTGAACACTGAAGCTTTCTTT; j_call: TRBJ1-1; v_call: TRBV6-5; clone_size: few; d_call: .; cdr3_length: 14
cdr3_aa: CASSLGQARGYTF; cdr3_nt: TGTGCCAGCAGTTTGGGGCAGGCGAGGGGCTACACCTTC; j_call: TRBJ1-2; v_call: TRBV12-3/TRBV12-4; clone_size: many; d_call: .; cdr3_length: 13
cdr3_aa: CAINGQGDTEAFF; cdr3_nt: TGTGCCATCAATGGACAGGGAGACACTGAAGCTTTCTTT; j_call: TRBJ1-1; v_call: TRBV10-3; clone_size: many; d_call: TRBD1; cdr3_length: 13
cdr3_aa: CASSRGTAPVIDTQYF; cdr3_nt: TGCGCCAGCAGCCGGGGAACCGCCCCTGTCATTGATACGCAGTATTTT; j_call: TRBJ2-3; v_call: TRBV4-1; clone_size: many; d_call: .; cdr3_length: 16
cdr3_aa: CAISQLKGGSYNEQFF; cdr3_nt: TGTGCCATCAGCCAGTTGAAGGGGGGCTCGTACAATGAGCAGTTCTTC; j_call: TRBJ2-1; v_call: TRBV10-3; clone_size: many; d_call: .; cdr3_length: 16
cdr3_aa: CASSYSGGVQPQHF; cdr3_nt: TGTGCCAGCAGTTACTCCGGGGGAGTTCAGCCCCAGCATTTT; j_call: TRBJ1-5; v_call: TRBV6-2/TRBV6-3; clone_size: many; d_call: .; cdr3_length: 14
cdr3_aa: CSARGAGGSNYGYTF; cdr3_nt: TGCAGTGCTAGAGGGGCAGGGGGTAGTAACTATGGCTACACCTTC; j_call: TRBJ1-2; v_call: TRBV20-1; clone_size: many; d_call: TRBD1; cdr3_length: 15
cdr3_aa: CASIPLAGGADTQYF; cdr3_nt: TGTGCCAGCATTCCCTTAGCGGGGGGCGCAGATACGCAGTATTTT; j_call: TRBJ2-3; v_call: TRBV2; clone_size: many; d_call: TRBD2; cdr3_length: 15
cdr3_aa: CASSVSGQETQYF; cdr3_nt: TGTGCCAGCTCAGTAAGCGGGCAAGAGACCCAGTACTTC; j_call: TRBJ2-5; v_call: TRBV18; clone_size: many; d_call: .; cdr3_length: 13
cdr3_aa: CASSPNARGDGYTF; cdr3_nt: TGTGCCAGCTCACCAAATGCCAGGGGGGACGGCTACACCTTC; j_call: TRBJ1-2; v_call: TRBV18; clone_size: many; d_call: TRBD1; cdr3_length: 14
cdr3_aa: CASSFRDRGETQYF; cdr3_nt: TGTGCCAGCAGCTTCAGGGACAGGGGGGAGACCCAGTACTTC; j_call: TRBJ2-5; v_call: TRBV5-6; clone_size: many; d_call: TRBD1; cdr3_length: 14
cdr3_aa: CASSPLLGRSEADTEAFF; cdr3_nt: TGTGCCAGCAGTCCCCTGTTGGGCAGGTCGGAGGCTGACACTGAAGCTTTCTTT; j_call: TRBJ1-1; v_call: TRBV12-3/TRBV12-4; clone_size: few; d_call: .; cdr3_length: 18
cdr3_aa: CASTREGSAEQYF; cdr3_nt: TGTGCCAGCACCAGGGAGGGATCGGCCGAGCAGTACTTC; j_call: TRBJ2-7; v_call: TRBV6-6; clone_size: many; d_call: TRBD2; cdr3_length: 13
cdr3_aa: CASTFSNTEAFF; cdr3_nt: TGTGCCAGCACCTTCTCGAACACTGAAGCTTTCTTT; j_call: TRBJ1-1; v_call: TRBV12-3/TRBV12-4; clone_size: many; d_call: .; cdr3_length: 12
cdr3_aa: CASSVLAGELDTQYF; cdr3_nt: TGTGCCAGCAGCGTACTAGCGGGGGAGCTAGATACGCAGTATTTT; j_call: TRBJ2-3; v_call: TRBV4-2; clone_size: many; d_call: TRBD2; cdr3_length: 15
cdr3_aa: CASSPGSGGFGEQFF; cdr3_nt: TGTGCCAGCAGCCCTGGGAGCGGGGGCTTTGGTGAGCAGTTCTTC; j_call: TRBJ2-1; v_call: TRBV5-4; clone_size: many; d_call: TRBD2; cdr3_length: 15
cdr3_aa: CASSLSETQYF; cdr3_nt: TGTGCCAGCAGCCTGAGTGAGACCCAGTACTTC; j_call: TRBJ2-5; v_call: TRBV3-1; clone_size: .; d_call: .; cdr3_length: 11
cdr3_aa: CASSHLKNHDEQFF; cdr3_nt: TGTGCCAGCAGCCATTTAAAAAATCACGATGAGCAGTTCTTC; j_call: TRBJ2-1; v_call: TRBV3-1; clone_size: many; d_call: .; cdr3_length: 14
cdr3_aa: CASSLYRDQETQYF; cdr3_nt: TGTGCCAGCAGCTTGTACAGGGACCAAGAGACCCAGTACTTC; j_call: TRBJ2-5; v_call: TRBV7-2; clone_size: many; d_call: .; cdr3_length: 14
cdr3_aa: CASSLLTGVETQYF; cdr3_nt: TGTGCCAGCAGCCTTTTAACAGGGGTGGAGACCCAGTACTTC; j_call: TRBJ2-5; v_call: TRBV7-9; clone_size: many; d_call: TRBD1; cdr3_length: 14
cdr3_aa: CASSRNTEAFF; cdr3_nt: TGTGCCAGCAGTAGGAACACTGAAGCTTTCTTT; j_call: TRBJ1-1; v_call: TRBV12-3/TRBV12-4; clone_size: few; d_call: .; cdr3_length: 11
cdr3_aa: CSATGGRDYEQYF; cdr3_nt: TGCAGTGCTACGGGGGGGCGGGACTACGAGCAGTACTTC; j_call: TRBJ2-7; v_call: TRBV20-1; clone_size: many; d_call: TRBD2; cdr3_length: 13
cdr3_aa: CSARGGPGTGELFF; cdr3_nt: TGCAGTGCTAGGGGGGGGCCGGGAACCGGGGAGCTGTTTTTT; j_call: TRBJ2-2; v_call: TRBV20-1; clone_size: many; d_call: .; cdr3_length: 14
cdr3_aa: CASSQASNTEAFF; cdr3_nt: TGTGCCAGCAGCCAAGCGAGTAACACTGAAGCTTTCTTT; j_call: TRBJ1-1; v_call: TRBV14; clone_size: many; d_call: .; cdr3_length: 13
cdr3_aa: CASSTPKNRRFKPGNTIYF; cdr3_nt: TGTGCCAGCAGTACTCCAAAAAACAGGAGATTTAAGCCTGGAAACACCATATATTTT; j_call: TRBJ1-3; v_call: TRBV12-3/TRBV12-4; clone_size: many; d_call: .; cdr3_length: 19
cdr3_aa: CASSGMGQFF; cdr3_nt: TGTGCCAGCAGCGGTATGGGGCAGTTCTTC; j_call: TRBJ2-1; v_call: TRBV12-3/TRBV12-4; clone_size: many; d_call: .; cdr3_length: 10
cdr3_aa: CASSLAMQSNQPQHF; cdr3_nt: TGTGCCAGCAGCTTAGCTATGCAGAGCAATCAGCCCCAGCATTTT; j_call: TRBJ1-5; v_call: TRBV7-2; clone_size: medium-sized; d_call: .; cdr3_length: 15
cdr3_aa: CSAVGPGVYEQYF; cdr3_nt: TGCAGCGCCGTCGGTCCAGGAGTCTACGAGCAGTACTTC; j_call: TRBJ2-7; v_call: TRBV29-1; clone_size: many; d_call: .; cdr3_length: 13
cdr3_aa: CASSLAWENTEAFF; cdr3_nt: TGTGCCAGCAGCTTAGCGTGGGAGAACACTGAAGCTTTCTTT; j_call: TRBJ1-1; v_call: TRBV7-2; clone_size: many; d_call: .; cdr3_length: 14
cdr3_aa: CASSYHGAVNTEAFF; cdr3_nt: TGTGCCAGCAGTTACCATGGGGCAGTGAACACTGAAGCTTTCTTT; j_call: TRBJ1-1; v_call: TRBV6-2/TRBV6-3; clone_size: many; d_call: .; cdr3_length: 15
cdr3_aa: CASSQDTQRWNEKLFF; cdr3_nt: TGTGCCAGCAGCCAAGATACGCAGAGGTGGAATGAAAAACTGTTTTTT; j_call: TRBJ1-4; v_call: TRBV4-2; clone_size: many; d_call: .; cdr3_length: 16
cdr3_aa: CASSQYGGAGPTPSTEAFF; cdr3_nt: TGTGCCAGCAGCCAATACGGAGGGGCTGGACCAACGCCGTCGACTGAAGCTTTCTTT; j_call: TRBJ1-1; v_call: TRBV3-1; clone_size: many; d_call: .; cdr3_length: 19
cdr3_aa: CASGTGGLGNTIYF; cdr3_nt: TGTGCCAGCGGGACAGGGGGGCTTGGAAACACCATATATTTT; j_call: TRBJ1-3; v_call: TRBV2; clone_size: many; d_call: TRBD1; cdr3_length: 14
cdr3_aa: CASSYGPGAYEQYF; cdr3_nt: TGTGCCAGCAGCTACGGCCCGGGGGCCTACGAGCAGTACTTC; j_call: TRBJ2-7; v_call: TRBV7-2; clone_size: many; d_call: .; cdr3_length: 14
cdr3_aa: CSMRLAGGGTDTQYF; cdr3_nt: TGCAGCATGAGACTAGCGGGGGGGGGCACAGATACGCAGTATTTT; j_call: TRBJ2-3; v_call: TRBV20-1; clone_size: many; d_call: TRBD2; cdr3_length: 15
cdr3_aa: CASSTPGSYSPLHF; cdr3_nt: TGTGCCAGCAGTACCCCAGGGTCTTATTCACCCCTCCACTTT; j_call: TRBJ1-6; v_call: TRBV27; clone_size: many; d_call: .; cdr3_length: 14
cdr3_aa: CASSGRLAGPSYNEQFF; cdr3_nt: TGTGCCAGCAGCGGCAGACTAGCGGGACCCTCCTACAATGAGCAGTTCTTC; j_call: TRBJ2-1; v_call: TRBV7-2; clone_size: many; d_call: TRBD2; cdr3_length: 17
cdr3_aa: CASSQGSGWVRDTEAFF; cdr3_nt: TGTGCCAGCAGCCAAGGGAGTGGATGGGTTAGAGACACTGAAGCTTTCTTT; j_call: TRBJ1-1; v_call: TRBV4-2; clone_size: many; d_call: .; cdr3_length: 17
cdr3_aa: CASSYGTGGFDTEAFF; cdr3_nt: TGTGCCAGCAGTTACGGGACAGGGGGTTTTGACACTGAAGCTTTCTTT; j_call: TRBJ1-1; v_call: TRBV6-5; clone_size: many; d_call: TRBD1; cdr3_length: 16
cdr3_aa: CASSGLAGVQNEQFF; cdr3_nt: TGTGCCAGCAGCGGACTAGCGGGGGTCCAAAACGAGCAGTTCTTC; j_call: TRBJ2-1; v_call: TRBV9; clone_size: many; d_call: TRBD2; cdr3_length: 15
cdr3_aa: CASSRLRRGGLTDTQYF; cdr3_nt: TGCGCCAGCAGTCGGCTCCGAAGGGGGGGCCTCACAGATACGCAGTATTTT; j_call: TRBJ2-3; v_call: TRBV23-1; clone_size: many; d_call: .; cdr3_length: 17
cdr3_aa: CASSQSSPEKLFF; cdr3_nt: TGTGCCAGCAGCCAATCCAGTCCTGAAAAACTGTTTTTT; j_call: TRBJ1-4; v_call: TRBV3-1; clone_size: many; d_call: .; cdr3_length: 13
cdr3_aa: CASSLSGSSTDTQYF; cdr3_nt: TGTGCCAGCAGCTTGTCGGGTTCCAGCACAGATACGCAGTATTTT; j_call: TRBJ2-3; v_call: TRBV5-4; clone_size: many; d_call: .; cdr3_length: 15
cdr3_aa: CASSPWGSVGPNNEQFF; cdr3_nt: TGTGCCAGCAGTCCCTGGGGATCAGTCGGACCTAATAATGAGCAGTTCTTC; j_call: TRBJ2-1; v_call: TRBV28; clone_size: many; d_call: .; cdr3_length: 17
cdr3_aa: CASVDAYSNQPQHF; cdr3_nt: TGTGCCAGTGTAGACGCCTATAGCAATCAGCCCCAGCATTTT; j_call: TRBJ1-5; v_call: TRBV19; clone_size: many; d_call: .; cdr3_length: 14
cdr3_aa: CASSSPSGGTLQETQYF; cdr3_nt: TGTGCCAGCAGCTCCCCTAGCGGGGGGACTCTACAAGAGACCCAGTACTTC; j_call: TRBJ2-5; v_call: TRBV5-4; clone_size: many; d_call: TRBD2; cdr3_length: 17
cdr3_aa: CASSFGRASPTEAFF; cdr3_nt: TGTGCCAGCAGTTTTGGGAGGGCCTCTCCGACTGAAGCTTTCTTT; j_call: TRBJ1-1; v_call: TRBV27; clone_size: many; d_call: .; cdr3_length: 15
cdr3_aa: CASSQDPYGVETQYF; cdr3_nt: TGCGCCAGCAGCCAAGATCCCTACGGGGTGGAGACCCAGTACTTC; j_call: TRBJ2-5; v_call: TRBV4-3; clone_size: many; d_call: .; cdr3_length: 15